This T cell receptor (beta chain) was recovered during a study of chronic HIV infection and antiretroviral therapy. From the 5' RACE reads, TCRdb called clonotypes with MiXCR, one entry per CDR3 protein. The sample carries just over 30,000 distinct CDR3 sequences, 8% to 10% recorded once. V was trimmed by 6 bases and J by 1 base, leaving 12 bases between them. Germline CDR1 and CDR2: MNHEY and SMNVEV (reference sequence). The CDR3 runs 14 residues. The chain combines TRBV27 with TRBJ1-1; D gene unclear. This clonotype originated in an adult who had HIV and had not received antiretroviral therapy, or was an uninfected healthy control (not recorded which). Material for sequencing was peripheral blood. CDR3 residues: CASSPLSGNTEAFF. In nucleotides, the CDR3 is TGTGCCAGCAGCCCCCTTTCGGGGAACACTGAAGCTTTCTTT.